These 25 T cell receptor beta chains were sequenced from one sample in a study of cytomegalovirus exposure and HLA in healthy donors. In the PCR, 60 Vbeta and 13 Jbeta primers were used. Profiled with immunoSEQ multiplex PCR; TCRdb holds only in-frame clones, not every one. This repertoire shows some 150,000 clones, more than 75% found once; its top ten account for 2% to 2.5%. Sequenced sample: PBMCs. These receptors came from a woman aged 18-35 years in good health and CMV-seronegative.

This rearrangement joins TRBV11-1 to TRBJ2-3; D gene unclear. The V gene's germline CDR1 is SGHAT and CDR2 FQDESV (reference sequence). There are 14 residues in the CDR3. V lost 3 bases and J lost 0, with 7 bases in between. The CDR3 nucleotides read TGTGCCAGCAGCTTGGGCCTAAGCACAGATACGCAGTATTTT. Translation gives CASSLGLSTDTQYF.

The chain is built from TRBV5-1 and TRBJ1-5; D gene ambiguous. Trimming took 0 bases from V and 2 from J, leaving 3 bases between them. Germline values: CDR1 SGHRS, CDR2 YFSETQ. CDR3 length: 13 amino acids. This chain's CDR3 is CASSLVGNQPQHF. The CDR3 DNA reads as TGCGCCAGCAGCTTGGTCGGCAATCAGCCCCAGCATTTT.

This clone appeared a few times. The chain couples TRBV7-9 to TRBJ1-2, with a tentative D call TRBD1 (6 bases). This CDR3 region has 14 residues. The V gene lost 4 bases and the J gene lost 6 bases, with 15 bases spanning the gap. Germline CDR1 and CDR2: SEHNR and FQNEAQ (reference sequence). The CDR3: CASSSGDRRHGYTF. DNA of the CDR3: TGTGCCAGCAGCTCAGGGGATAGGAGGCATGGCTACACCTTC.

V is TRBV19 and J is TRBJ2-1; TRBD2 matches at 7 bases. The CDR3 is 11 residues long. Germline trimming cut 7 bases from V and 9 bases from J; bases unmatched to any gene: 3. Germline assignment: CDR1 LNHDA and CDR2 SQIVND (reference sequence). The CDR3 region has the DNA TGTGCCAGTATTGGGGGGGTTGAGCAGTTCTTC. As protein: CASIGGVEQFF.

This clone was counted once. This chain joins TRBV7-2 and TRBJ2-7; TRBD2 is a possible D gene (7 bases). The germline V gene encodes CDR1 SGHTA and CDR2 FQGNSA. The CDR3 totals 17 residues. V lost 5 bases and J lost 0, with 20 bases in between. The CDR3, as DNA: TGTGCCAGCAGCGAAGAGGGGGGCGGGAGAAGCTCCTACGAGCAGTACTTC. The encoded protein is CASSEEGGGRSSYEQYF. Together with reference TRBV7-2 and TRBJ2-7, the CDR3 gives the full variable domain: GAGVSQSPSNKVTEKGKDVELRCDPISGHTALYWYRQSLGQGLEFLIYFQGNSAPDKSGLPSDRFSAERTGGSVSTLTIQRTQQEDSAVYLCASSEEGGGRSSYEQYFGPGTRLTVT.

This chain uses TRBV5-1 with TRBJ1-1, with TRBD1 identical over 7 bases. In germline, CDR1 is SGHRS, CDR2 YFSETQ. After removal of 4 bases from V and 0 bases from J, the junction contained 6 bases not matched to a gene. The CDR3 extends over 15 amino acids. CDR3 DNA sequence: TGCGCCAGCAGCCGAGGGGGACAGTTGAACACTGAAGCTTTCTTT. Translated, it gives CASSRGGQLNTEAFF.

The chain combines TRBV10-3 with TRBJ2-7, with 12 nucleotides matching TRBD1. CDR1 and CDR2 (germline): ENHRY, SYGVKD. The CDR3 loop spans 15 amino acids. Losses at the gene ends were 7 bases for V and 4 bases for J; bases not matched to a gene: 8. The CDR3 nucleotides read TGTGCCATCACCTCCGGGACAGGGGGCTCGTACGAGCAGTACTTC. This translates into CAITSGTGGSYEQYF.

This chain uses TRBV7-2 with TRBJ2-1; D is undetermined. Trimming left V 7 bases short and J 9 bases short, with 10 bases between. The CDR3 runs to 11 residues. Germline CDR1 SGHTA, CDR2 FQGNSA. The CDR3 is CASTLVGEQFF. CDR3 sequence (DNA): TGTGCCAGCACCCTAGTCGGTGAGCAGTTCTTC.

The chain uses TRBV10-1 and TRBJ1-5, with D tentatively TRBD1 (6 bases). V lost 2 bases, J lost 4 bases, and 21 bases lay in between. CDR3 size: 18 residues. Per the germline V gene, CDR1 is WNHNN and CDR2 is SYGVQD (reference sequence). The CDR3 nucleotides are TGCGCCAGCAGTGAGGCAAACCCGTGGGGGCCCGATAATCAGCCCCAGCATTTT. It specifies CASSEANPWGPDNQPQHF.

This sequence joins TRBV7-2 and TRBJ1-6; D gene ambiguous. Trimming shortened V by 3 bases and J by 3 bases, and 3 bases separated the two germline ends. Germline V gene sequence: CDR1 SGHTA, CDR2 FQGNSA. The CDR3 covers 13 residues. The CDR3 DNA reads as TGTGCCAGCAGCTTCATCTATAATTCACCCCTCCACTTT. Its protein is CASSFIYNSPLHF. Full variable domain (missing parts from reference TRBV7-2 and TRBJ1-6): GAGVSQSPSNKVTEKGKDVELRCDPISGHTALYWYRQSLGQGLEFLIYFQGNSAPDKSGLPSDRFSAERTGGSVSTLTIQRTQQEDSAVYLCASSFIYNSPLHFGNGTRLTVT.

The chain uses TRBV11-3 and TRBJ2-1; 8 bases agree with TRBD2. The CDR3 totals 14 residues. J gave up 8 bases and V 5 bases, and 8 bases lay outside the gene matches. Germline-derived CDR1 and CDR2 are SGHNT and YENEEA. This chain's CDR3 is CASSSAAGDYEQFF. CDR3 nucleotide sequence: TGTGCCAGCAGCAGCGCAGCGGGAGACTATGAGCAGTTCTTC.

J is TRBJ1-2 and V is TRBV5-4; D possibly corresponds to TRBD1 (5 bases). Germline V gene lookup returns CDR1 SGHNT and CDR2 YYREEE (reference sequence). The CDR3 consists of 15 residues. Trimming shortened V by 3 bases and J by 4 bases, and 16 bases separated the two germline ends. The CDR3 DNA follows: TGTGCCAGCAGCTCCCCTGGGGGGGTAGGCTATGGCTACACCTTC. As protein: CASSSPGGVGYGYTF.

The chain links TRBV11-2 to TRBJ2-5; TRBD2 matches 10 bases. The CDR3 has 15 residues. Trimming took 0 bases from V and 3 from J; bases not matched to a gene: 1. Germline CDR1 and CDR2: SGHAT and FQNNGV. The CDR3 DNA reads as TGTGCCAGCAGCTTAGACGGACTAGCGGAAGAGACCCAGTACTTC. It translates to CASSLDGLAEETQYF. Filled out from reference TRBV11-2 and TRBJ2-5, the complete variable domain reads EAGVAQSPRYKIIEKRQSVAFWCNPISGHATLYWYQQILGQGPKLLIQFQNNGVVDDSQLPKDRFSAERLKGVDSTLKIQPAKLEDSAVYLCASSLDGLAEETQYFGPGTRLLVL.

The V call is TRBV5-6, the J call TRBJ2-3, with D unresolved. Germline CDR1 SGHDT, CDR2 YYEEEE. Trimming removed 2 bases at V and 2 bases at J, with 6 bases between. CDR3 length: 13 residues. The CDR3 sequence is CASSFYDTDTQYF. The CDR3 region has the DNA TGTGCCAGCAGCTTCTATGACACAGATACGCAGTATTTT. The full variable domain, rest sourced from reference TRBV5-6 and TRBJ2-3, is DAGVTQSPTHLIKTRGQQVTLRCSPKSGHDTVSWYQQALGQGPQFIFQYYEEEERQRGNFPDRFSGHQFPNYSSELNVNALLLGDSALYLCASSFYDTDTQYFGPGTRLTVL.

A single count supports this clone. The chain combines TRBV7-8 with TRBJ2-1; D may be TRBD2 (6 bases). Trimming pared 6 bases from V and 8 bases from J, leaving 11 bases between. CDR1 and CDR2 from the germline V gene are SGHVS and FQNEAQ. CDR3 length: 12 residues. CDR3 DNA: TGTGCCAGCAGTTGGGGGGACCATGAGCAGTTCTTC. Its translation is CASSWGDHEQFF. The variable domain in full, completed from reference TRBV7-8 and TRBJ2-1, reads GAGVSQSPRYKVAKRGQDVALRCDPISGHVSLFWYQQALGQGPEFLTYFQNEAQLDKSGLPSDRFFAERPEGSVSTLKIQRTQQEDSAVYLCASSWGDHEQFFGPGTRLTVL.

This chain joins TRBV11-3 and TRBJ2-5; possibly TRBD2 for D (6 bases). With 7 bases removed from V and 5 bases from J, the gap between germline ends came to 23 bases. This CDR3 has 16 amino acids. The germline V gene encodes CDR1 SGHNT and CDR2 YENEEA. The CDR3 sequence: CASNWERAPKRETQYF. For the CDR3, the DNA is TGTGCCAGCAATTGGGAGCGGGCTCCCAAGCGGGAGACCCAGTACTTC.

The chain combines TRBV29-1 with TRBJ2-3; TRBD2 agrees at 10 bases. Per germline, CDR1 SQVTM and CDR2 ANQGSEA. The CDR3 has 18 residues. The V segment lost 0 bases and the J segment 0 bases; nucleotides outside the gene matches: 9. The CDR3 bases are TGCAGCGTTGAAGATATCACTAGCGGGATTCCTAGCACAGATACGCAGTATTTT. It encodes CSVEDITSGIPSTDTQYF.

The chain uses TRBV10-3 and TRBJ1-1; D unresolved. Germline values: CDR1 ENHRY, CDR2 SYGVKD. V dropped 3 bases and J dropped 8 bases, with 16 bases sitting between them. CDR3 length: 14 amino acids. The CDR3 region is CAISDQQLKPEAFF. The CDR3, as DNA: TGTGCCATCAGTGATCAGCAACTAAAACCAGAAGCTTTCTTT.

This chain connects TRBV18 to TRBJ2-6; 14 positions match TRBD2. The germline V gene encodes CDR1 KGHSH and CDR2 LQKENI. The V gene end was trimmed by 3 bases and the J gene end by 2 bases; junction bases not matched to a gene: 3. The CDR3 is 18 residues long. The CDR3: CASSPPGLAGAGANVLTF. The CDR3 DNA is TGTGCCAGCTCACCTCCGGGACTAGCGGGAGCTGGGGCCAACGTCCTGACTTTC.

The CDR3 nucleotides read TGTGCCAGCAGTGATTATGACAGAAATTCACCCCTCCACTTT. Translated: CASSDYDRNSPLHF. The rearrangement joins TRBV2 to TRBJ1-6; TRBD1 might be the D (5 bases). Germline CDR1 SNHLY, CDR2 FYNNEI. This CDR3 comprises 14 residues. With 3 bases removed from V and 7 bases from J, the gap between germline ends came to 10 bases.

The chain employs TRBV11-2 and TRBJ2-1; TRBD2 agrees at 9 bases. Germline V CDR1 and CDR2: SGHAT, FQNNGV. J was trimmed by 4 bases and V by 5 bases; bases with no gene match: 9. There are 16 residues in the CDR3. As DNA, the CDR3 is TGTGCCAGCAGCCAGTTAGCGGGGGATCGATACAATGAGCAGTTCTTC. Protein sequence: CASSQLAGDRYNEQFF. Using reference TRBV11-2 and TRBJ2-1 for the parts outside the CDR3, the full variable domain is EAGVAQSPRYKIIEKRQSVAFWCNPISGHATLYWYQQILGQGPKLLIQFQNNGVVDDSQLPKDRFSAERLKGVDSTLKIQPAKLEDSAVYLCASSQLAGDRYNEQFFGPGTRLTVL.

The V gene is TRBV5-1, the J gene TRBJ2-2, with D possibly TRBD1 on 6 matching bases. There are 15 residues in the CDR3. Germline lookup yields CDR1 SGHRS and CDR2 YFSETQ. Trimming removed 0 bases from V and 6 bases from J, with 12 bases in between. The CDR3 coding sequence is TGCGCCAGCAGCTTGGTTAATTGGGGGCCCGGGGAGCTGTTTTTT. It is translated as CASSLVNWGPGELFF.

The V gene is TRBV15, the J gene TRBJ2-3, with D perhaps matching TRBD2 (5 bases). The germline V gene has CDR1 LNHNV and CDR2 YYDKDF (reference sequence). With 1 base removed from V and 6 bases from J, the gap between germline ends came to 8 bases. The CDR3 loop spans 13 amino acids. Written as DNA, the CDR3 is TGTGCCACCAGCAGAGTCGGCGGGGATACGCAGTATTTT. This gives the protein CATSRVGGDTQYF. The full variable domain, completed using reference TRBV15 and TRBJ2-3, is DAMVIQNPRYQVTQFGKPVTLSCSQTLNHNVMYWYQQKSSQAPKLLFHYYDKDFNNEADTPDNFQSRRPNTSFCFLDIRSPGLGDTAMYLCATSRVGGDTQYFGPGTRLTVL.

The rearrangement links TRBV5-6 to TRBJ2-5; D may be TRBD1 (6 bases). The CDR3 has 15 amino acids. From germline, CDR1 is SGHDT and CDR2 YYEEEE. V lost 4 bases and J 3 bases, leaving 16 bases between the germline ends. The CDR3: CASSPAGTQKETQYF. The DNA of the CDR3 is TGTGCCAGCAGCCCCGCCGGGACACAGAAAGAGACCCAGTACTTC.

The J gene is TRBJ1-5, the V gene TRBV27; no reliable D call. CDR1 is MNHEY and CDR2 is SMNVEV in the germline V gene (reference sequence). V was clipped by 3 bases and J by 3 bases, with 12 bases between them. The CDR3 has 15 residues. The CDR3 DNA reads as TGTGCCAGCAGTTTGGCCTCGGGATACAATCAGCCCCAGCATTTT. Amino acids: CASSLASGYNQPQHF.